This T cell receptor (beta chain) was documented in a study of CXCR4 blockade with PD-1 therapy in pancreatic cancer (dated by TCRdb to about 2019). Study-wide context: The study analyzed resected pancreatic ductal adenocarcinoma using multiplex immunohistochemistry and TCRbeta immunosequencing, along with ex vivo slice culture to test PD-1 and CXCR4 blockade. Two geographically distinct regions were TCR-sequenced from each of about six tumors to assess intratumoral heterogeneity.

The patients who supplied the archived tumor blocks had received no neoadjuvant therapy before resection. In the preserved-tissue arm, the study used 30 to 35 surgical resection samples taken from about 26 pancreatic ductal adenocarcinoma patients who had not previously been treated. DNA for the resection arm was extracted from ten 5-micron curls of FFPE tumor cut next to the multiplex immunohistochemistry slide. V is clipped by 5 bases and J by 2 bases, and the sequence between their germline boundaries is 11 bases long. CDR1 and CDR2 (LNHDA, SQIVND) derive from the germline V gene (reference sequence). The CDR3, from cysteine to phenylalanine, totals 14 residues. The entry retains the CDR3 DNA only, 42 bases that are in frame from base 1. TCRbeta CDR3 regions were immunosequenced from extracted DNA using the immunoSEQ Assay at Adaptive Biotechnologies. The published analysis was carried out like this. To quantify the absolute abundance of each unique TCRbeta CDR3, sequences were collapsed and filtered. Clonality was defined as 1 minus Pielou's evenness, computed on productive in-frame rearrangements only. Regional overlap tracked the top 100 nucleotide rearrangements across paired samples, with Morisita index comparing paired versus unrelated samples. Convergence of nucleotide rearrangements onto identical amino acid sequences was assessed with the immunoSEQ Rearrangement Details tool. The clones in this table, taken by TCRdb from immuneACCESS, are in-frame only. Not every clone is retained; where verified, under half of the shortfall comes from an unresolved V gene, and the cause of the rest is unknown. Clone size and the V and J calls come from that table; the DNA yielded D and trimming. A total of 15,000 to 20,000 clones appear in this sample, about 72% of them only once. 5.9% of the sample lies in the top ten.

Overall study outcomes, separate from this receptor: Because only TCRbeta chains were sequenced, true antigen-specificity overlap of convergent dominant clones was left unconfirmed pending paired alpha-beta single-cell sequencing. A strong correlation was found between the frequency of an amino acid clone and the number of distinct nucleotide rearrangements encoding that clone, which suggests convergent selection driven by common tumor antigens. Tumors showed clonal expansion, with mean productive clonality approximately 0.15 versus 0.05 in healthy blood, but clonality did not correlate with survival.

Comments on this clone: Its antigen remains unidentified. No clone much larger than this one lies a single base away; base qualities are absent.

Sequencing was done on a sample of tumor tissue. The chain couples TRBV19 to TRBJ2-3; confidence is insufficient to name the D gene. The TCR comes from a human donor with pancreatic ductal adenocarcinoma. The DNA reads TGTGCCAGTAGTCTCGCCGGGTCCACAGATACGCAGTATTTT. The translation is CASSLAGSTDTQYF.